This entry concerns a single T cell receptor beta chain. Its antigen specificity is not known. Per-base quality was not reported, and no clone a single base away is much larger than it. The cohort comprised fewer than 700 healthy bone marrow donors. At the time of sampling, all cohort members were nominally healthy, though unrecorded immune exposures were likely present. The donor tested CMV seropositive and was one of the 289 seropositive cohort members. A peripheral blood sample was collected from each donor, and TCR beta sequencing was performed on peripheral blood mononuclear cells. The Qiagen DNeasy Blood Extraction Kit was used to extract genomic DNA from the blood cell samples. The sample is drawn from a study of cytomegalovirus exposure and HLA in healthy donors (dated by TCRdb to the late 2010s). As for the study more broadly: According to an earlier analysis of a few hundred of the donors, about 179 million T cells yielded 117 million unique TCR beta sequences and roughly 280 Gb of sequence data. About 300 gigabases of sequencing data and 75 million to 85 million unique TCR sequences made up an early release that covered approximately 620 HLA-typed donors. Among the roughly 430 genotyped donors, more than 70% belonged to the genetic ancestry cluster associated with self-reported Caucasian donors. The aim of the study was to test whether cataloging public T cell receptors could identify signatures of past pathogen exposure. The T cell repertoires of around 670 subjects were profiled by immunosequencing and related to cytomegalovirus serostatus. Along with the approximately 620-subject first cohort, a separate validation cohort of over a hundred different subjects was used. The study combined high-throughput TCR immunosequencing, statistical association of individual TCRs with disease status, and machine learning to predict cytomegalovirus infection status. A later analysis re-examined previously published TCR beta repertoires from over 500 donors and added high-resolution HLA genotyping to investigate patterns of TCR occurrence. Rather than using new phenotypic data, the later analysis identified candidate immune exposures from TCR beta sequences and from how often those sequences occurred across donors. An earlier analysis of around 580 of the donors used high-throughput TCR beta sequencing to judge whether each TCR beta V gene segment behaved as functional or pseudogenic. Donor age, sex, ethnicity and CMV serostatus were collected together with the repertoire data. A later genetic analysis took genome-wide SNP genotypes for about 55% of the 666 donors and used that subset as a discovery cohort. Every repertoire in the discovery cohort had been generated on one and the same sequencing platform. HLA typing included class I and class II loci at four-digit resolution. The number of typed donors differed by locus: roughly 620-640 for A, B, C, DRB1 and DQB1; approximately 540 for DQA1; fewer than 610 for DPA1; and roughly 490 for DPB1. Roughly five DR-DQ haplotypes were handled as single units for association and clustering, since linkage in the cohort was strong. Among around 400 genotyped donors of the cohort, an average of roughly 240,000 unique TCR beta nucleotide sequences were sequenced per donor, roughly a sixth of them non-productive. Findings and caveats that apply to the study as a whole: Correlated functional status among segregating V segments might reflect linkage disequilibrium, but an unknown experimental factor could not be ruled out. Compared with equally common non-associated chains, HLA-associated TCR beta chains in a later analysis were more clonally expanded and had lower generation probabilities. Some IMGT-functional V segments, including TRBV6-2 and TRBV6-3, could not be told apart with the 87-base-pair reads, so those segments were excluded. Several of the top co-occurrence clusters appeared to be linked to parvovirus B19, influenza, CMV and Epstein-Barr virus, according to a later analysis. Because HLA typing was missing for some donors at each locus, association tests included only the typed subset. The earlier analysis of about 600 of the donors excluded over 15 rarely observed V segments, including chromosome 9 orphons, because counts were too low. In a later analysis, around 17,000 TCR beta sequences were associated with specific HLA alleles at a false discovery rate of 0.05. In a later analysis, the rate of TCR association differed among HLA loci, with DRB1 alleles having the most associated TCRs and HLA-C alleles having the fewest. For the cohort, immune exposure information was limited to CMV serostatus. While some public TCRs were present in many individuals, most TCR sequences turned up only very rarely across donors. When HLA alleles, especially DR and DQ, strongly co-occurred, attributing TCR associations to individual alleles was difficult. In a later genetic analysis, a missense DCLRE1C variant was associated with V-gene and J-gene trimming of TCR beta chains, and the association was replicated in an independent cohort. In vitro tests confirmed that a few of the cytomegalovirus-associated TCR beta chains recognize cytomegalovirus antigens. A cluster of highly shared sequence variants was judged likely to be a technical artifact of the sequencing pipeline. This cohort had only TCR beta chains sequenced, and the lack of alpha or paired-chain data limited which features could be detected. The study listed 150 to 200 TCR beta chains as associated with cytomegalovirus. Roughly uniform sequencing depth across donors was assumed in presence/absence analyses, although this assumption may not hold. An earlier analysis of several hundred of the donors showed that most TCR beta V segments appeared in productive rearrangements either about 87% or about 30% of the time, which broadly matched IMGT annotations. A further reported finding was that TCR beta sequences accurately predicted the HLA-A and HLA-B alleles for most subjects in the first cohort. In a later genetic analysis, fewer N-insertions in productive TCRs were reported among donors in an Asian-associated ancestry cluster than the roughly 710-donor mean. The authors suggested that the approach could potentially be extended to other disease states and immunological phenotypes. A later analysis found that most CMV-associated TCR beta chains appeared HLA-restricted, with HLA associations seemingly driven largely by CMV exposure. Cytomegalovirus status was reported to be diagnosed by the classifier with high specificity and sensitivity in both the original and validation cohorts.

Libraries were prepared through the immunoSEQ multiplex PCR assay. The multiplex PCR relied on a mix of 60 forward primers for TCR Vbeta segments and 13 reverse primers for TCR Jbeta segments. Amplification of the CDR3 region of rearranged TCR beta genes was performed with a multiplex PCR assay on genomic DNA. The amplified TCR beta libraries were sequenced on the Illumina HiSeq System as 87-base-pair reads. Per the source publication's procedure: In a later analysis, tens of millions of unique TCR beta chains were counted across the roughly 670 repertoires, and around 11 million of these chains were shared by at least two donors. To remove PCR and sequencing errors, raw reads were error-corrected and collapsed into unique sequences using a nearest-neighbor algorithm that merged closely related sequences. Alignment of CDR3 sequences to IMGT reference sequences was used to assign V, D and J gene segments. Each retained sequence needed at least a six-nucleotide match to both a V gene segment and a J gene segment. A rearrangement counted as productive if the CDR3 had no stop codons and remained in frame with V and J, and every other rearrangement counted as non-productive. Following IMGT convention, CDR3 was defined as the stretch from the second conserved V-encoded cysteine up to the conserved J-encoded phenylalanine. In an earlier analysis of more than 550 of the donors, sequences lacking an unambiguous match to a single V gene segment were excluded. In an earlier analysis of a few hundred of the donors, V segments were called functional above 56.7% productive rearrangements and were called segregating when the between-donor standard deviation exceeded 5%. To diagnose cytomegalovirus status from the catalog of TCR beta chain sequences, a statistical classification framework was built. V and J gene assignment, in a later analysis, came from comparing TCR nucleotide sequences with IMGT/GENE-DB human TR gene sequences. In a later analysis, CDR3 sequences and most-parsimonious VDJ recombination scenarios were assigned using the TCRdist pipeline. A later analysis defined each TCR beta chain by its CDR3 amino acid sequence plus V-gene family, and excluded reads lacking a unique V-gene family. As a way to deal with suspected cross-contamination and a sequencing artifact, a later analysis dropped 450 to 600 nucleotide sequences that were highly shared and had low generation probability. In a later analysis, a clonal expansion index was calculated for each public chain from normalized within-repertoire ranks of inferred template counts. Generation probabilities in a later analysis came from a VDJ recombination model fitted to out-of-frame rearrangements, and those results were checked against IGoR. In a later analysis, TCR-TCR, TCR-HLA and TCR-CMV co-occurrence was scored with hypergeometric tests, and a repertoire-size bias correction was applied to TCR pairs. False discovery rates were estimated in a later analysis by permuting HLA or CMV assignments 20 times. In a later analysis, co-occurring TCRs were grouped using DBSCAN, and TCRdist sequence similarity was added for clustering within HLA-allele-positive subsets. Repertoires with fewer than 30,000 or more than 120,000 public chains, plus five repertoires with anomalous nucleotide sharing, were excluded from co-occurrence clustering. In its TCRdb copy, this immuneACCESS table keeps in-frame sequences only and misses some clones. Where compared with another copy, unresolved V genes explain less than half of these, and the others have no known cause. D and trimming were read from the DNA, whereas the V and J calls and clone size are those reported in that table. The sample records roughly 100,000 clones, over 9.5% of which are singletons. 16% of the sample comes from the top ten.

The CDR3, cysteine through phenylalanine, is 16 amino acids long. The retained sequence is limited to the CDR3, 48 bases, with the frame set at the first base. The receptor's source is a man aged 35-49 years in good health and CMV-seropositive. Specimen: PBMCs. Rearrangement joined TRBV21-1 to TRBJ2-3; TRBD2 is the table's D call, not checked against the DNA. TRBV21-1 corresponds to a pseudogene. In nucleotide form, the sequence is TGTGCCAGCAGCAAGAAGAGGAAGCCTAGCACAGATACGCAGTATTTT. Translated, it reads CASSKKRKPSTDTQYF.